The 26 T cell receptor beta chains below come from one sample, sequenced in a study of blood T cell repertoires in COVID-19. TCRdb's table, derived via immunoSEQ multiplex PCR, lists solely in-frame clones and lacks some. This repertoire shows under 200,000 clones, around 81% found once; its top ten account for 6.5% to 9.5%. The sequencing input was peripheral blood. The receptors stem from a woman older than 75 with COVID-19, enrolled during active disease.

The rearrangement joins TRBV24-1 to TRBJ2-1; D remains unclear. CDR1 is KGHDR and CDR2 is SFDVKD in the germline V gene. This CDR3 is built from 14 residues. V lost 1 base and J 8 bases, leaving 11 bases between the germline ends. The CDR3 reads CATSDFTVTDEQFF. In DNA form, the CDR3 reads TGTGCCACCAGTGATTTCACGGTTACCGATGAGCAGTTCTTC.

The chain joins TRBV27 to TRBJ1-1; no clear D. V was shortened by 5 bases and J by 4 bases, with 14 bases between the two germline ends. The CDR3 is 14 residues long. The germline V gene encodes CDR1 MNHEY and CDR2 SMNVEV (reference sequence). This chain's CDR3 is CASSQRALGTEAFF. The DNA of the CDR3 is TGTGCCAGCAGTCAGAGGGCGTTGGGCACTGAAGCTTTCTTT.

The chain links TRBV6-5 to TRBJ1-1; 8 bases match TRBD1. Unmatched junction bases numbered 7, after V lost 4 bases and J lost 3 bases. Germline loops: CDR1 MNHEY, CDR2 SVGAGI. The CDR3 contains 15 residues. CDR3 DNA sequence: TGTGCCAGCAGTTTCCCAGGGGGCGCCTACACTGAAGCTTTCTTT. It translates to CASSFPGGAYTEAFF.

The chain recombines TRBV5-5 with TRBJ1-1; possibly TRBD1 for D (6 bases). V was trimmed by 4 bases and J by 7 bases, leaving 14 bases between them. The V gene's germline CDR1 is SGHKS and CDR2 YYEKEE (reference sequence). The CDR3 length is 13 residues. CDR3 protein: CASSPGQTFEAFF. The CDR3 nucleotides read TGTGCCAGCAGCCCCGGACAGACCTTTGAAGCTTTCTTT.

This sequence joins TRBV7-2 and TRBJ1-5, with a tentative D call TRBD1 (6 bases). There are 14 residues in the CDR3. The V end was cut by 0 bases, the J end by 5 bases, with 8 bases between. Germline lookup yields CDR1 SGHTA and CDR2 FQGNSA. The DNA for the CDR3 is TGTGCCAGCAGCTTAGCCAGGGGCGATCAGCCCCAGCATTTT. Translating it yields CASSLARGDQPQHF.

The CDR3 DNA reads TGTGCCAGCAGTCAGACGGGGGGAGGGCCCTACGAGCAGTACTTC. This translates into CASSQTGGGPYEQYF. This chain connects TRBV28 to TRBJ2-7, with 7 positions matching TRBD2. With 5 bases clipped from V and 2 bases from J, the junction kept 9 bases outside the gene matches. CDR3 size: 15 residues. In germline, CDR1 is MDHEN, CDR2 SYDVKM.

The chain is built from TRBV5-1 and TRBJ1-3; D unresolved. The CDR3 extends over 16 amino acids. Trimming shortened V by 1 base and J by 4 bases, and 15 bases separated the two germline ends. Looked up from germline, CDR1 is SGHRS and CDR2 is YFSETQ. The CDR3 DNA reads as TGCGCCAGCAGCTTGAATACCCCGGGAACAGGAAACACCATATATTTT. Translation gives CASSLNTPGTGNTIYF.

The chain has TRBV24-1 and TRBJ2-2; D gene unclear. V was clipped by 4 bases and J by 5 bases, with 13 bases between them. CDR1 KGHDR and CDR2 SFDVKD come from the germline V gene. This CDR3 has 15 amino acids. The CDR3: CATSDSELMTGELFF. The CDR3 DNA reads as TGTGCCACCAGTGACTCGGAGTTAATGACCGGGGAGCTGTTTTTT.

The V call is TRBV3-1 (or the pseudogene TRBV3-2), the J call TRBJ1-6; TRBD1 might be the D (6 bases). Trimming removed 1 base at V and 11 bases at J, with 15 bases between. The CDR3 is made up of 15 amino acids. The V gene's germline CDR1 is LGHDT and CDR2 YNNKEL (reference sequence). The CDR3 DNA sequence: TGTGCCAGCAGCCAAGCGACAGGCACAATCGCACCCCTCCACTTT. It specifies CASSQATGTIAPLHF.

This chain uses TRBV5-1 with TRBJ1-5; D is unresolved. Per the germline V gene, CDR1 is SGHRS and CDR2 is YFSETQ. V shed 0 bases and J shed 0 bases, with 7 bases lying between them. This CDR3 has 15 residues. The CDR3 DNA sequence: TGCGCCAGCAGCTTGGGAGGGTCTAGCAATCAGCCCCAGCATTTT. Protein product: CASSLGGSSNQPQHF.

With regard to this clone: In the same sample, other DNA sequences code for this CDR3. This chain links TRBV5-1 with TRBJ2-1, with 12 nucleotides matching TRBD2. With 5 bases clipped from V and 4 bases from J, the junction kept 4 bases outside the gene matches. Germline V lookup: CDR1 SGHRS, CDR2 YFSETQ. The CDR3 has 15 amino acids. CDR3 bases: TGCGCCAGCAGTACTAGCGGGGGGAGTTACAATGAGCAGTTCTTC. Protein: CASSTSGGSYNEQFF.

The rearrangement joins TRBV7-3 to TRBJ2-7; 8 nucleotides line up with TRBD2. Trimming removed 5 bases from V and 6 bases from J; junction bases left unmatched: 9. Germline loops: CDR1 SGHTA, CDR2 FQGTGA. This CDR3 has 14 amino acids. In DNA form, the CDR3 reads TGTGCCAGCAGCCAAGGACTAGCTTCAACCGAGCAGTACTTC. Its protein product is CASSQGLASTEQYF.

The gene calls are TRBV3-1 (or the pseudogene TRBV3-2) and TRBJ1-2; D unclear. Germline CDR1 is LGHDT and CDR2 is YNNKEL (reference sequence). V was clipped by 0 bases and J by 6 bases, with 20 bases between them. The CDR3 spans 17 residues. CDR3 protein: CASSQEVLRPSRNGYTF. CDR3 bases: TGTGCCAGCAGCCAAGAAGTTTTGAGGCCATCGCGGAATGGCTACACCTTC.

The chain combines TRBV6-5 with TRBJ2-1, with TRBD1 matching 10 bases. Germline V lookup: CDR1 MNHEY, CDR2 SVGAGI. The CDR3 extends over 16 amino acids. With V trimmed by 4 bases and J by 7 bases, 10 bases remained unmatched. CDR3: CASSSQTGGVHNEQFF. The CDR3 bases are TGTGCCAGCAGTTCACAGACAGGGGGCGTTCATAATGAGCAGTTCTTC.

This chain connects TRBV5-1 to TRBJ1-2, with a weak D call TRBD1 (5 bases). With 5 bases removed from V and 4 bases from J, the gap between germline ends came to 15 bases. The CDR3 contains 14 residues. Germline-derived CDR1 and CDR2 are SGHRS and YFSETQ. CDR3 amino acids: CASSSAGRGYGYTF. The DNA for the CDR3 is TGCGCCAGCAGTTCCGCGGGACGGGGCTATGGCTACACCTTC. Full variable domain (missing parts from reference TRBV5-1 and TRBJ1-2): KAGVTQTPRYLIKTRGQQVTLSCSPISGHRSVSWYQQTPGQGLQFLFEYFSETQRNKGNFPGRFSGRQFSNSRSEMNVSTLELGDSALYLCASSSAGRGYGYTFGSGTRLTVV.

The CDR3 here is CASSPGGPYNEQFF. In DNA form, the CDR3 reads TGCGCCAGCAGCCCGGGGGGGCCCTACAATGAGCAGTTCTTC. J is TRBJ2-1 and V is TRBV5-1, with 8 positions matching TRBD2. Germline V gives CDR1 SGHRS, CDR2 YFSETQ. CDR3 size: 14 residues. V dropped 4 bases and J dropped 2; count of bases not matched to a gene: 2.

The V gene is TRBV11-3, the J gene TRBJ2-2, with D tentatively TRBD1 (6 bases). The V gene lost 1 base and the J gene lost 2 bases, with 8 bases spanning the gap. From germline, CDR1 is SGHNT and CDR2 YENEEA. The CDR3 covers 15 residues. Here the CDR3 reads CASSLAGHNTGELFF. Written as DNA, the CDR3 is TGTGCCAGCAGCTTAGCGGGACACAACACCGGGGAGCTGTTTTTT.

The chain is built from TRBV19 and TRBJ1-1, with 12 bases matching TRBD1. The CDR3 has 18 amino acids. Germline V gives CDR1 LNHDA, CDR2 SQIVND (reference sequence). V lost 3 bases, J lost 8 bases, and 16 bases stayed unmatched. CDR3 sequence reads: CASSIGPGQGASPIEAFF. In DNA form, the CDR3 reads TGTGCCAGTAGTATCGGGCCGGGACAGGGGGCTTCCCCCATCGAAGCTTTCTTT.

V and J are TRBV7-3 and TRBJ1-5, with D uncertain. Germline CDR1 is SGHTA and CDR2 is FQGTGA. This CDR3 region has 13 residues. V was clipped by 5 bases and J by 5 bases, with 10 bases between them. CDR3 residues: CASSPDGDQPQHF. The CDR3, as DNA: TGTGCCAGCAGCCCTGACGGAGATCAGCCCCAGCATTTT.

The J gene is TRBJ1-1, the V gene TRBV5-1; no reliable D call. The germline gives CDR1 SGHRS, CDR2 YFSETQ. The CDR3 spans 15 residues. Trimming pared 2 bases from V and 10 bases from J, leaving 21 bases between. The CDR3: CASSFLEGGSYVAFF. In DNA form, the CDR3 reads TGCGCCAGCAGCTTTCTTGAAGGCGGATCCTACGTAGCTTTCTTT. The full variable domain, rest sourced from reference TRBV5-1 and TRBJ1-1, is KAGVTQTPRYLIKTRGQQVTLSCSPISGHRSVSWYQQTPGQGLQFLFEYFSETQRNKGNFPGRFSGRQFSNSRSEMNVSTLELGDSALYLCASSFLEGGSYVAFFGQGTRLTVV.

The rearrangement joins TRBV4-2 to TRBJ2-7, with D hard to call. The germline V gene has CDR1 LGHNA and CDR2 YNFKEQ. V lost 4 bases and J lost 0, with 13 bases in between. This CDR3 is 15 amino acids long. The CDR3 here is CASSPNQVTSYEQYF. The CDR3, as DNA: TGTGCCAGCAGCCCAAACCAGGTTACCTCCTACGAGCAGTACTTC.

CDR3: CASSRGQNYGYTF. The CDR3 DNA sequence: TGTGCCAGTAGTAGGGGACAGAACTATGGCTACACCTTC. This chain joins TRBV19 and TRBJ1-2; 7 bases are a match to TRBD1. Germline V CDR1 and CDR2: LNHDA, SQIVND (reference sequence). Trimming at V came to 4 bases and at J to 2 bases, leaving 1 base not matched to a gene. The CDR3 spans 13 residues.

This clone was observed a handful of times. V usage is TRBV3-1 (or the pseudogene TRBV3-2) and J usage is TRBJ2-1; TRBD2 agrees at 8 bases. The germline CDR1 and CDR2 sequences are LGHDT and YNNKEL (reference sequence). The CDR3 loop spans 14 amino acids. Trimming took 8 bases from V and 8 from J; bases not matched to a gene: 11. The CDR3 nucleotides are TGTGCCAGCTCCCCACTTAGCGGGACATATGAGCAGTTCTTC. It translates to CASSPLSGTYEQFF.

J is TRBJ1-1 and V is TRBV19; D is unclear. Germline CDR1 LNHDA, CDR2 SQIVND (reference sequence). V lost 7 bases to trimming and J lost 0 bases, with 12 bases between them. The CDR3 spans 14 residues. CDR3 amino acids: CASNNLAVNTEAFF. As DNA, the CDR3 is TGTGCCAGTAATAACCTTGCGGTGAACACTGAAGCTTTCTTT.

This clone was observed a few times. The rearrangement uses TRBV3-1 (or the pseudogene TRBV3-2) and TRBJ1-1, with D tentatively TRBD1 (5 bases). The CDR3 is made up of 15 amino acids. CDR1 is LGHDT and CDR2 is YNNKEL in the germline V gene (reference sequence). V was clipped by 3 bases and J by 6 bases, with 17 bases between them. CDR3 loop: CASSHTPGTGAEAFF. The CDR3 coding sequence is TGTGCCAGCAGCCACACACCGGGTACAGGCGCTGAAGCTTTCTTT.

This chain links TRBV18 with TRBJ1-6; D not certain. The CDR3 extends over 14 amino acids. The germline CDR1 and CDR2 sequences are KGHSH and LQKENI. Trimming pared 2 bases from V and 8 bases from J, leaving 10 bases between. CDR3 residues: CASSPEGKDSPLHF. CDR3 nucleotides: TGTGCCAGCTCACCAGAGGGAAAGGATTCACCCCTCCACTTT.